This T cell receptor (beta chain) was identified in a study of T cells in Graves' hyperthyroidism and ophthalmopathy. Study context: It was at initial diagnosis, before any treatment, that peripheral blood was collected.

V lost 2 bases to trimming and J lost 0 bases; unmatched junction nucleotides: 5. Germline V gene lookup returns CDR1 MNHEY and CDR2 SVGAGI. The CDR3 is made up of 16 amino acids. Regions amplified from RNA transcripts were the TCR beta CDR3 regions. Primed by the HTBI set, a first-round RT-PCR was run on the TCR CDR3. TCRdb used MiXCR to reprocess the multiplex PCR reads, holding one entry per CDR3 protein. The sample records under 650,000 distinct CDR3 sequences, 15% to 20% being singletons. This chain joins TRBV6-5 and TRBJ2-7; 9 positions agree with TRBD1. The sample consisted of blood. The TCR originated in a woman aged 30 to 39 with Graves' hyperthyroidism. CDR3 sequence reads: CASSYHRDRDSYEQYF. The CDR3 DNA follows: TGTGCCAGCAGTTACCACCGGGACAGGGACTCCTACGAGCAGTACTTC.